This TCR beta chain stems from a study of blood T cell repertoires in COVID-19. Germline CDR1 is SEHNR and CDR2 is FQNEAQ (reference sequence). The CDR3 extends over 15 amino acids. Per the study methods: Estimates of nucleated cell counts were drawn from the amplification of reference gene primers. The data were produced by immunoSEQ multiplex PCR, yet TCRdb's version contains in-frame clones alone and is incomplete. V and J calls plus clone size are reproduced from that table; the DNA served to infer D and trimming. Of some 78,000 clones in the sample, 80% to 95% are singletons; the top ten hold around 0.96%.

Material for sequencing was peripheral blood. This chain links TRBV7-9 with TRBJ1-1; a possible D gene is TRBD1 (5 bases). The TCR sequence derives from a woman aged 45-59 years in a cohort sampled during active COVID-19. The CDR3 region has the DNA TGTGCTCTCAGCTTGGGAGGAGGGAGGGGCACTGAAGCTTTCTTT. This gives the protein CALSLGGGRGTEAFF.